The clone carrying this T cell receptor beta chain was found many times. The CDR3 has 15 amino acids. V was trimmed by 8 bases and J by 3 bases, leaving 17 bases between them. The data were taken from a study of regulatory T cells in long-lasting Graves disease. Time point indicated: newly diagnosed GD, antithyroid drugs for less than 3 months. Researchers made the TCR library from RNA that was extracted from PBMCs. Peripheral blood, at nine milliliters, went into EDTA tubes. With iRepertoire HTBI primers and Arm-PCR of CDR3 regions, TCR beta libraries were built. TCRdb redid the calling of the multiplex PCR reads with MiXCR, one entry per CDR3 protein. This sample has some 400,000 distinct CDR3 sequences; 14% to 15% occur once, and the top ten carry 16%. The data also belong to a second study, concerning T cells in Graves' hyperthyroidism and ophthalmopathy. According to that study: A 13 V-J signature model discriminated ophthalmopathy versus stable hyperthyroidism. The model foresaw ophthalmopathy a median roughly 6.3 months prior to onset.

The sample in question was peripheral blood mononuclear cells (PBMCs), obtained at new diagnosis, from a patient treated with antithyroid drugs. The source is a young woman with Graves disease. The V call is TRBV12-3 or TRBV12-4, the J call TRBJ1-5; possible D gene TRBD1, 6 bases. The CDR3 reads CASRGGGANNQPQHF. The CDR3 bases are TGTGCCAGCCGGGGGGGGGGGGCCAACAATCAGCCCCAGCATTTT.